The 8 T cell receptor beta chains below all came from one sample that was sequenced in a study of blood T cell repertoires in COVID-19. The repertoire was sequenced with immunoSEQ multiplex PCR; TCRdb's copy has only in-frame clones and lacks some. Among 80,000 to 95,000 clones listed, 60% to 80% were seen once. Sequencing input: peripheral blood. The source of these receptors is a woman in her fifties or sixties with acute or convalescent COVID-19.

The CDR3 reads CASSLIGRTEAFF. CDR3 DNA sequence: TGTGCCAGCAGCTTGATAGGGAGGACTGAAGCTTTCTTT. The chain carries TRBV7-9 and TRBJ1-1; no clear D. In germline, CDR1 is SEHNR, CDR2 FQNEAQ (reference sequence). V was shortened by 3 bases and J by 5 bases, with 10 bases between the two germline ends. This CDR3 comprises 13 residues.

DNA for the CDR3: TGTGCCAGCTCAACGATTGGGGGCTTGAACACTGAAGCTTTCTTT. Protein product: CASSTIGGLNTEAFF. The rearrangement links TRBV18 to TRBJ1-1, with D maybe TRBD1 (6 bases). The CDR3 extends over 15 amino acids. Germline CDR1 reads KGHSH; CDR2 reads LQKENI. V was trimmed by 5 bases and J by 0 bases, leaving 13 bases between them.

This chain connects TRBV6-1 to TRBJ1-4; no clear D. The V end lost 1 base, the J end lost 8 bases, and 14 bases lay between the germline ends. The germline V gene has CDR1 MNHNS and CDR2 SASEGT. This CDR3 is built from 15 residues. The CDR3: CASSEGSGTAEKLFF. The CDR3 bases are TGTGCCAGCAGTGAAGGAAGTGGAACAGCCGAAAAACTGTTTTTT.

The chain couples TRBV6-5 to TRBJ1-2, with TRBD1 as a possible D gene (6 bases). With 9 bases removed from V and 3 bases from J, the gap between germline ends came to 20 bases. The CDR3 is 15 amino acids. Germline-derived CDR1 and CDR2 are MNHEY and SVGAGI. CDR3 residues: CASSTDRFLHYGYTF. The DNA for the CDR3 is TGTGCCAGTTCCACCGACAGGTTTCTCCACTATGGCTACACCTTC.

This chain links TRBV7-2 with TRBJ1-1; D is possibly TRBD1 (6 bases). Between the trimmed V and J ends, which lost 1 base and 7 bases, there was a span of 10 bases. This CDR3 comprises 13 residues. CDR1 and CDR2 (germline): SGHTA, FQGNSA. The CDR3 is CASSLVGANEAFF. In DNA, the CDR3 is TGTGCCAGCAGCTTAGTGGGGGCAAATGAAGCTTTCTTT.

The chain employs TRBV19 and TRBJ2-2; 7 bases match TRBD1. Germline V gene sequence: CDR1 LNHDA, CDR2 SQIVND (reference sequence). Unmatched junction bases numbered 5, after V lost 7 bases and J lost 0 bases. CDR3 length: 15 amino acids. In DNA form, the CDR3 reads TGTGCCAGTAAAGTGGGGACAGCGAACACCGGGGAGCTGTTTTTT. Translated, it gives CASKVGTANTGELFF.

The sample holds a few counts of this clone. The CDR3 protein is CASSTRTGTNTEAFF. The CDR3 DNA follows: TGTGCCAGCAGCACAAGGACAGGGACGAACACTGAAGCTTTCTTT. The genes are TRBV7-2 and TRBJ1-1, with TRBD1 identical over 8 bases. The CDR3 is made up of 15 amino acids. V trimming: 5 bases; J trimming: 1 base; junction bases outside the gene matches: 6. The germline CDR1 and CDR2 sequences are SGHTA and FQGNSA.

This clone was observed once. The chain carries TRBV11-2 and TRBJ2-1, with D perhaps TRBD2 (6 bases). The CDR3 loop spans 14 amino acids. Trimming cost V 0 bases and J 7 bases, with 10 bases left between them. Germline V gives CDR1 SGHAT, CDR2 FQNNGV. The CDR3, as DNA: TGTGCCAGCAGCTTAGACCCCGGAGGGAATGAGCAGTTCTTC. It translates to CASSLDPGGNEQFF.